The 15 T cell receptor beta chains given below trace back to one sample, sequenced in a study of CD8 T cells in ankylosing spondylitis. The study's findings and limits: Ankylosing spondylitis blood appeared to carry a characteristic TCR beta motif of seven to nine highly homologous variants.

TCRdb re-derived calls from the 5' RACE reads in MiXCR, one entry per CDR3 protein. The repertoire has roughly 440,000 distinct CDR3 sequences, approximately 17% of them found once; the top ten carry under 1.2%. For these TCRs, the target antigens are not known. Sequencing was performed on blood, either unsorted or a sorted T cell fraction (not recorded which). These receptors all come from a male donor with ankylosing spondylitis.

Many counts were recorded for this clonotype. The chain is built from TRBV20-1 and TRBJ2-3; 8 positions match TRBD2. Per germline, CDR1 DFQATT and CDR2 SNEGSKA (reference sequence). The V gene end was trimmed by 2 bases and the J gene end by 3 bases; junction bases not matched to a gene: 7. CDR3 size: 15 residues. CDR3 sequence reads: CSARIGGVPTDTQYF. CDR3 coding DNA: TGCAGTGCTAGAATCGGGGGGGTGCCGACAGATACGCAGTATTTT.

This clonotype showed up just a few times. In DNA, the CDR3 is TGTGCCAGTCGGGACAGGGATAATTCACCCCTCCACTTT. Amino acids: CASRDRDNSPLHF. The chain has TRBV6-1 and TRBJ1-6, with 9 bases matching TRBD1. V lost 9 bases to trimming and J lost 5 bases; unmatched junction nucleotides: 2. The CDR3 is made up of 13 amino acids. Germline loops: CDR1 MNHNS, CDR2 SASEGT.

This clonotype was seen a few times. This chain links TRBV10-3 with TRBJ1-5; 9 nucleotides agree with TRBD1. Germline assignment: CDR1 ENHRY and CDR2 SYGVKD. The CDR3 runs 18 residues. J lost 1 base, V lost 5 bases, and 12 bases had no gene match. The CDR3, as DNA: TGTGCCATCAGTACCAAGCCCACAGGGGGCTTAAGCAATCAGCCCCAGCATTTT. This gives the protein CAISTKPTGGLSNQPQHF.

The rearrangement uses TRBV5-1 and TRBJ1-3, with no clear D. CDR1 and CDR2 from the germline V gene are SGHRS and YFSETQ. This CDR3 is built from 14 residues. Trimming removed 3 bases at V and 0 bases at J, with 7 bases between. This chain's CDR3 is CASSSGNSGNTIYF. The CDR3 nucleotides read TGCGCCAGCAGCTCGGGGAACTCTGGAAACACCATATATTTT.

This clonotype was detected only a few times. The rearrangement links TRBV6-6 to TRBJ2-5; D ambiguous. The germline V gene encodes CDR1 MNHNY and CDR2 SVGAGI (reference sequence). With 6 bases removed from V and 3 bases from J, the gap between germline ends came to 11 bases. This CDR3 has 13 amino acids. CDR3 in amino acids: CASSPQWKETQYF. The DNA for the CDR3 is TGTGCCAGCAGCCCCCAATGGAAAGAGACCCAGTACTTC.

The J gene is TRBJ2-3, the V gene TRBV11-2; 8 bases are shared with TRBD2. Germline V CDR1 and CDR2: SGHAT, FQNNGV. The CDR3 loop spans 14 amino acids. V shed 5 bases, J shed 8 bases, and the junction held 9 bases outside the gene matches. The CDR3 DNA sequence: TGTGCCAGCAGCCCCGGGACTAGTCTAGGTACGCAGTATTTT. Translated: CASSPGTSLGTQYF.

This clonotype was found many times. The chain has TRBV20-1 and TRBJ2-3, with 11 bases matching TRBD2. This CDR3 region has 18 residues. The junction had 18 bases not matched to a gene; V was cut back by 3 bases and J by 7 bases. Germline V lookup: CDR1 DFQATT, CDR2 SNEGSKA (reference sequence). The CDR3 region is CSARGQTALRLAGNTQYF. The DNA of the CDR3 is TGCAGTGCTAGGGGACAGACAGCCCTCCGACTAGCGGGAAATACGCAGTATTTT.

V and J are TRBV18 and TRBJ1-4; no clear D gene. This CDR3 contains 12 residues. Germline V gives CDR1 KGHSH, CDR2 LQKENI. Trimming took off 4 bases at V and 7 bases at J, with 7 bases between the two ends. The DNA of the CDR3 is TGTGCCAGCTCACTTCCTGCTGAAAAACTGTTTTTT. It codes for CASSLPAEKLFF.

This clonotype was recorded many times. The chain links TRBV20-1 to TRBJ2-5; TRBD2 matches at 10 bases. Trimming took 1 base from V and 7 from J; bases not matched to a gene: 6. Germline V gives CDR1 DFQATT, CDR2 SNEGSKA (reference sequence). The CDR3 contains 14 residues. The CDR3 region is CSARVGTSEGTQYF. The DNA for the CDR3 is TGCAGTGCTAGAGTGGGGACTAGCGAGGGGACCCAGTACTTC.

This clonotype was counted between two and nine times. The chain combines TRBV12-3 or TRBV12-4 with TRBJ2-1; 11 nucleotides agree with TRBD1. The CDR3 length is 15 residues. V gave up 4 bases and J gave up 7 bases; unmatched junction bases: 6. The CDR3 bases are TGTGCCAGCAGTTACCGGGACAGGGGGAGAAATGAGCAGTTCTTC. Translated: CASSYRDRGRNEQFF.

This clonotype appeared a few times. This chain connects TRBV5-6 to TRBJ2-1; TRBD1 might be the D (5 bases). Trimming shortened V by 0 bases and J by 2 bases, and 12 bases separated the two germline ends. CDR1 is SGHDT, CDR2 YYEEEE, per germline. CDR3 length: 16 amino acids. CDR3 residues: CASSLAPDKTYNEQFF. The CDR3 DNA sequence: TGTGCCAGCAGCTTGGCCCCGGACAAAACCTACAATGAGCAGTTCTTC.

This clonotype was picked up many times. The V call is TRBV20-1, the J call TRBJ1-5; D unresolved. Between the trimmed V and J ends, which lost 1 base and 0 bases, there was a span of 10 bases. The CDR3 is 15 residues long. CDR1 is DFQATT, CDR2 SNEGSKA, per germline (reference sequence). DNA for the CDR3: TGCAGTGCTAGAGGGCTAGGGAATAGCAATCAGCCCCAGCATTTT. It codes for CSARGLGNSNQPQHF.

The chain has TRBV7-9 and TRBJ2-5, with unresolved D. This CDR3 is 15 amino acids long. V lost 6 bases, J lost 0 bases, and 14 bases lay in between. Germline CDR1 SEHNR, CDR2 FQNEAQ (reference sequence). The CDR3 nucleotides read TGTGCCAGCAGTCCCGGACGGCCGTACCAAGAGACCCAGTACTTC. Amino acid sequence: CASSPGRPYQETQYF.

The chain links TRBV29-1 to TRBJ1-1; 7 bases line up with TRBD1. The CDR3 length is 16 residues. Germline trimming cut 2 bases from V and 1 base from J; bases unmatched to any gene: 10. Germline lookup yields CDR1 SQVTM and CDR2 ANQGSEA. This chain's CDR3 is CSVERQGGFWNTEAFF. CDR3 nucleotides: TGCAGCGTTGAAAGACAGGGAGGTTTTTGGAACACTGAAGCTTTCTTT.

The chain recombines TRBV7-2 with TRBJ1-5; D call uncertain. The CDR3 sequence is 13 residues long. CDR1 and CDR2 from the germline V gene are SGHTA and FQGNSA. With 5 bases removed from V and 4 bases from J, the gap between germline ends came to 9 bases. CDR3: CASSPTWNQPQHF. CDR3 DNA: TGTGCCAGCAGCCCCACGTGGAATCAGCCCCAGCATTTT.